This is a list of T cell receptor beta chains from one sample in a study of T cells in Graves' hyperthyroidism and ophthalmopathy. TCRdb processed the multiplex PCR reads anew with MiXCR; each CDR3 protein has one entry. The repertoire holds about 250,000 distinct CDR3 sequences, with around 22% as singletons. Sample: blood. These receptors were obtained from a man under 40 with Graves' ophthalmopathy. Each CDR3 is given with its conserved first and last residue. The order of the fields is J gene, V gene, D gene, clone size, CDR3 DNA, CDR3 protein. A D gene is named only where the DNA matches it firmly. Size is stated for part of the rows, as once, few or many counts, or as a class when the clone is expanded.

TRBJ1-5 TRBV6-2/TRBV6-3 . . TGTGCCAGCAAACAACTGGGACACGGTGATTATCAGCCCCAGCATTTT CASKQLGHGDYQPQHF
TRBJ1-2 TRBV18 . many TGTGCCAGCTCACCAGGCAGGGACTATGGCTACACCTTC CASSPGRDYGYTF
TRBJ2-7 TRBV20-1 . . TGCAGTGCTAGATCAGCGGGTACCTACGAGCAGTACTTC CSARSAGTYEQYF
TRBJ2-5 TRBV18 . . TGTGCCAGCTCACCACCGGTGCCTGGCGGAACGGGAGAGACCCAGTACTTC CASSPPVPGGTGETQYF
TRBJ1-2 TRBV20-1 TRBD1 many TGCAGTGCTAGAGTGGGGGACAGATCAAACTATGGCTACACCTTC CSARVGDRSNYGYTF
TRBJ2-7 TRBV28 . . TGTGCCAGCACCTCACAGAACTACGAGCAGTACTTC CASTSQNYEQYF
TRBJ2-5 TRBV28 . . TGTGCCAGCAGTTCACCGGCAACTAGGGACCGGGAGACCCAGTACTTC CASSSPATRDRETQYF
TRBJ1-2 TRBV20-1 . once TGCAGTGCTAGAGACCGGGGGGGAGACGCGGGCTACACCTTC CSARDRGGDAGYTF
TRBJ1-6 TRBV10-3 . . TGTGCCATCAGGGGGGACGTAGGTTCACCCCTCCACTTT CAIRGDVGSPLHF
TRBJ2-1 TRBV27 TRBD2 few TGTGCCAGAAGTTCTAGCGGGCCGTACAATGAGCAGTTCTTC CARSSSGPYNEQFF
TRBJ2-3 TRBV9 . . TGTGCCAGCAGCACGGGAGCCCAAGATACGCAGTATTTT CASSTGAQDTQYF
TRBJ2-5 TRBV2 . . TGTGCCAGCATGAGGGACAACCAAGAGACCCAGTACTTC CASMRDNQETQYF
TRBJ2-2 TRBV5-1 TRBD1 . TGCGCCAGCAGCTTGGTAGGTCCGGACAGGGGCTGGACCGGGGAGCTGTTTTTT CASSLVGPDRGWTGELFF
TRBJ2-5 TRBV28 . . TGTGCCAGCAGCGAGCAACTAGAGGGAGTGGAGGCCCAGTACTTC CASSEQLEGVEAQYF
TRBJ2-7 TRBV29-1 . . TGCAGCGTTGAGCAGGAAGCGTCCTACGAGCAGTACTTC CSVEQEASYEQYF
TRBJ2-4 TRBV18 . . TGTGCCAGCTCACCACGGGCAGCCAACTTAGCCAAAAACATTCAGTACTTC CASSPRAANLAKNIQYF
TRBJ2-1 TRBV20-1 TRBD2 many TGCAGTGCTAGAGGGGCGCGGGAGTACAATGAGCAGTTCTTC CSARGAREYNEQFF
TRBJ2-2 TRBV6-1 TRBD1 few TGTGCCAGCCTTGGACAGGGGGCTGACACCGGGGAGCTGTTTTTT CASLGQGADTGELFF
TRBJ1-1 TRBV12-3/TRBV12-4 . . TGTGCCAGCAGTCCGCGGACGCGGGGTGTAGCTTTCTTT CASSPRTRGVAFF
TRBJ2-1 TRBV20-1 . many TGCAGTGCTAGAAGGCTCGAGTATGAGCAGTTCTTC CSARRLEYEQFF
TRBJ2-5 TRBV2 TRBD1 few TGTGCCAGCAGTGCACCGGGACAGGGGGCGAGTGTTAGTGAGGAGACCCAGTACTTC CASSAPGQGASVSEETQYF
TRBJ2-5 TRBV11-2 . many TGTGCCAGCAGCTTGGTCAGGGGGCGGGAGGAGACCCAGTACTTC CASSLVRGREETQYF
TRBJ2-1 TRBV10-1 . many TGCGCCAGCAGTGAGGACAGTTACAATGAGCAGTTCTTC CASSEDSYNEQFF
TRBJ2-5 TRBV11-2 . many TGTGCCAGCAGCTCGGAAGCAGGGGCTCGGGAGACCCAGTACTTC CASSSEAGARETQYF
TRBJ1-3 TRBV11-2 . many TGTGCCAGCGCCAGATCTGGAAACACCATATATTTT CASARSGNTIYF
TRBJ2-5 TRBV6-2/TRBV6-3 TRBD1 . TGTGCCACCACAGACCAAGGGGGCGCGTACTTC CATTDQGGAYF
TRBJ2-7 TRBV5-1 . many TGCGCCAGCAGCGAACGGAACGCCTACGAGCAGTACTTC CASSERNAYEQYF
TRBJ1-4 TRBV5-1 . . TGCGCCAGCAGCTTGCGACAGTCTAATGAAAAACTGTTTTTT CASSLRQSNEKLFF
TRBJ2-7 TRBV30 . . TGTGCCTGCCGGGATCCACCCACCTACGAGCAGTACTTC CACRDPPTYEQYF
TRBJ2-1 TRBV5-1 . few TGCGCCAGCAGCTTGGCGACCGCTAGTCTACCCAACAATGAGCAGTTCTTC CASSLATASLPNNEQFF
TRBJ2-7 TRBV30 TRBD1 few TGTGCCTGGAGTGTGGACAGGGGTACCTACGAGCAGTACTTC CAWSVDRGTYEQYF
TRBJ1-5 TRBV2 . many TGTGCCAGCAGTGAGGACCCTGGGAATCAGCCCCAGCATTTT CASSEDPGNQPQHF
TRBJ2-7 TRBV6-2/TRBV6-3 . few TGTGCCAGCTTAGAACAGGATACCTCCTACGAGCAGTACTTC CASLEQDTSYEQYF
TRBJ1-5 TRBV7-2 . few TGTGCCAGCAGCTTTGCCCGAAATCAGCCCCAGCATTTT CASSFARNQPQHF
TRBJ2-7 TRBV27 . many TGTGCCAGCAGTTTATTGGGCGGGAACTACGAGCAGTACTTC CASSLLGGNYEQYF
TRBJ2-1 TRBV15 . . TGTGCCACCAGCAGAGGGACAGTTTCTTTTAATGAGCAGTTCTTC CATSRGTVSFNEQFF
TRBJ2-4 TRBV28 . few TGTGCCAGCAGTCACAGGGACCTTGACAAAAACATTCAGTACTTC CASSHRDLDKNIQYF
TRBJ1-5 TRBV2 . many TGTGCCAGCAGTTTGACAGGTTCTAGCAATCAGCCCCAGCATTTT CASSLTGSSNQPQHF
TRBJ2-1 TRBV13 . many TGTGCCAGCAGCTTATCTAGCCCCAATGAGCAGTTCTTC CASSLSSPNEQFF
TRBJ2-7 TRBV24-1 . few TGTGCCACCAGTGGTAGTAGGTTGGTGTACGAGCAGTACTTC CATSGSRLVYEQYF
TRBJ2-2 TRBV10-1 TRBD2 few TGCGCCAGCGGGACTAGCGGGAGTGGCCAGGGGGAGCTGTTTTTT CASGTSGSGQGELFF
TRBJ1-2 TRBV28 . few TGTGCCAGCAGTTCCAACGACAGGTATTATGGCTACACCTTC CASSSNDRYYGYTF
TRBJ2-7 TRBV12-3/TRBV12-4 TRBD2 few TGTGCCAGCAGTCCTACTAGCGTCTACGAGCAGTACTTC CASSPTSVYEQYF
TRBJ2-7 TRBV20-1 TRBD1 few TGCAGTGCTATGGACAGGGGGGTCGACGAGCAGTACTTC CSAMDRGVDEQYF
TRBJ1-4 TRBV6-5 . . TGTGCCAGCAGTTACCTCGGCAGGGCGCCAACTAATGAAAAACTGTTTTTT CASSYLGRAPTNEKLFF
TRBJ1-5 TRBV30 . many TGTGCCTGGTCGGGGGGGGCGAACAATCAGCCCCAGCATTTT CAWSGGANNQPQHF
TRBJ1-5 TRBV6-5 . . TGTGCCAGCAGTTATCTCCCCTCGCCGAGCAATCAGCCCCAGCATTTT CASSYLPSPSNQPQHF
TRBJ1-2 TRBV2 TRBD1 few TGTGCCAGCAGAGAAACAGGGGGTGGCTACACCTTC CASRETGGGYTF
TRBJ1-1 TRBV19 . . TGTGCCAGTAGTATTTACGGGAACACTGAAGCTTTCTTT CASSIYGNTEAFF
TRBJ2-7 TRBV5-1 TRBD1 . TGCGCCAGCAGCTGGGGGGACAGGGGGCTGGACGAGCAGTACTTC CASSWGDRGLDEQYF
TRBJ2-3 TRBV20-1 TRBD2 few TGCAGTGCTAGCGATTCCCTCGGACTAGCGGCAGATACGCAGTATTTT CSASDSLGLAADTQYF